This T cell receptor beta chain is drawn from a study of vaccination and CD4 T cells after COVID-19. Background on the study: Subjects got two shots of BNT162b2 or mRNA-1273 vaccine. Sampling post-COVID took place a median around 100 days after diagnosis (range 35 to 161).

Stated treatment: approximately nine-day PBMC culture with coronavirus spike peptide pools or control peptides (ViraFEST assay). CD4+ T cells that came from the unexposed donor were collected before the COVID-19 pandemic (2011-2018). ViraFEST relied on peptide pools to expand antigen-specific T cells; the TCRs were sequenced afterward. As for this clonotype: Antigen specificity is unknown.

Sequencing of the DNA from cultured CD4+ T cells was carried out with the Oncomine TCR Beta short-read assay. The genomic DNA was obtained from cultured CD4+ T cells by extraction with the QIAamp micro DNA kit. TCRdb re-called the PCR reads through MiXCR, storing one row per CDR3 protein. The table includes roughly 11,000 distinct CDR3 sequences, under 35% detected once. The specimen was CD4+ T cells from blood, cultured in vitro. This TCR derives from a human donor in good health.

DNA of the CDR3: TGTGCCAGCAGTCTTACGGCGGGAGTGTACAATGAGCAGTTCTTC. Translation: CASSLTAGVYNEQFF. The V gene is TRBV6-4, the J gene TRBJ2-1, with TRBD2 matching over 7 bases. V trimming: 5 bases; J trimming: 4 bases; junction bases outside the gene matches: 8. Germline CDR1 reads MRHNA; CDR2 reads SNTAGT. This CDR3 spans 15 amino acids.